This TCR beta chain originates from a study of T cell responses to AZD1222 COVID-19 vaccine. The protocol was immunoSEQ multiplex PCR, while the TCRdb copy is restricted to in-frame clones and leaves out a portion. The sample has roughly 120,000 clones; approximately 85% are singletons. Germline-derived CDR1 and CDR2 are MNHEY and SMNVEV (reference sequence). The trim removed 0 bases at V and 3 bases at J, leaving 9 bases unmatched. This CDR3 contains 17 residues. Study results and limitations: Receipt of two AZD1222 doses was followed by a rise in Spike-specific TCR breadth and depth. In all cases, repertoires were sampled only after the peak T cell response.

As to this clone: Antigen unknown.

The specimen comprised peripheral blood, sampled 28 days after the second AZD1222 dose. The clonotype was recovered from an adult who received the AZD1222 COVID-19 vaccine. The chain employs TRBV27 and TRBJ1-2; 8 bases map to TRBD1. The CDR3 DNA sequence: TGTGCCAGCAGTTTATCTCCGATCCCGGACAGGGACTATGGCTACACCTTC. Translated, it gives CASSLSPIPDRDYGYTF.